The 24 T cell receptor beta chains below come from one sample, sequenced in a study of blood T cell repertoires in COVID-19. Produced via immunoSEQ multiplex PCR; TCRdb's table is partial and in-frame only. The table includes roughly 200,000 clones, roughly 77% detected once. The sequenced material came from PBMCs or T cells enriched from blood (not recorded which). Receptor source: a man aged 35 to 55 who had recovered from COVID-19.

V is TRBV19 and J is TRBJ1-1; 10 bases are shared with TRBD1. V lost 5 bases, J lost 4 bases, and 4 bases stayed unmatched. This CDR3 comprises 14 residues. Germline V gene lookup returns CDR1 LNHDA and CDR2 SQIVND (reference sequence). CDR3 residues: CASSGTGVVTEAFF. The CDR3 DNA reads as TGTGCCAGTAGTGGGACAGGGGTTGTCACTGAAGCTTTCTTT. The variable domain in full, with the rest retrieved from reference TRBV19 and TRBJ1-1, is DGGITQSPKYLFRKEGQNVTLSCEQNLNHDAMYWYRQDPGQGLRLIYYSQIVNDFQKGDIAEGYSVSREKKESFPLTVTSAQKNPTAFYLCASSGTGVVTEAFFGQGTRLTVV.

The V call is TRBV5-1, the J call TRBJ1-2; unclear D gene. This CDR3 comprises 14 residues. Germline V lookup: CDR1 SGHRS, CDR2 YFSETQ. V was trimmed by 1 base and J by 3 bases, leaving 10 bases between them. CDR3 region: CASSLLSGDYGYTF. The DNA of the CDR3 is TGCGCCAGCAGCTTGTTGAGCGGGGACTATGGCTACACCTTC.

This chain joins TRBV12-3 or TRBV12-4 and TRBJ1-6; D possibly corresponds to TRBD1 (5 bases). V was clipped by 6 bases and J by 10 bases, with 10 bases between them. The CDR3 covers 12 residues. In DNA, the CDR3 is TGTGCCAGCAGACGGGACTTATCACCCCTCCACTTT. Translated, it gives CASRRDLSPLHF.

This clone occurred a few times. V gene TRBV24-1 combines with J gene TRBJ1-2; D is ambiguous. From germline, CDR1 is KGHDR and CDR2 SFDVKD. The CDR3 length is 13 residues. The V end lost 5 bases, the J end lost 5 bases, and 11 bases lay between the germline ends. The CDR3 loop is CATSGFSLYGYTF. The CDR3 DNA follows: TGTGCCACCAGTGGTTTCAGTTTATATGGCTACACCTTC.

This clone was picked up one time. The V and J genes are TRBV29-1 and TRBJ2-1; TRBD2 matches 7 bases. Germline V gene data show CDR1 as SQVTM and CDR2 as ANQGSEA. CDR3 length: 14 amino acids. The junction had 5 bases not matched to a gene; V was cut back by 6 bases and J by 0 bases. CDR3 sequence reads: CSVQASGSYNEQFF. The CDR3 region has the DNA TGCAGCGTCCAAGCTAGCGGCTCCTACAATGAGCAGTTCTTC.

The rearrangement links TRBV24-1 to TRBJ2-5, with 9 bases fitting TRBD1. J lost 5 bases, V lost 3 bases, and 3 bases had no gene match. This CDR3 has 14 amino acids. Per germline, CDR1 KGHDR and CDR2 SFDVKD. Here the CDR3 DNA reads TGTGCCACCAGTGATCCCGGGACAGGGGAGACCCAGTACTTC. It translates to CATSDPGTGETQYF.

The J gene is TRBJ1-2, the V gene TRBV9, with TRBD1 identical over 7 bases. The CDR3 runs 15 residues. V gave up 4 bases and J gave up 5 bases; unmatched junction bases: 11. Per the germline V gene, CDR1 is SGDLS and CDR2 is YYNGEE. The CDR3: CASSSDRALLYGYTF. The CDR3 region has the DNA TGTGCCAGCAGCAGTGACAGGGCGCTCCTATATGGCTACACCTTC.

The CDR3 protein is CASRTGATSTNEKLFF. Here the CDR3 DNA reads TGTGCCAGCAGGACAGGTGCTACTTCAACTAATGAAAAACTGTTTTTT. The rearrangement joins TRBV2 to TRBJ1-4; perhaps TRBD1 as D (6 bases). Deletions cut 6 bases from V and 0 bases from J, with 14 bases between. From germline, CDR1 is SNHLY and CDR2 FYNNEI. The CDR3 is made up of 16 amino acids.

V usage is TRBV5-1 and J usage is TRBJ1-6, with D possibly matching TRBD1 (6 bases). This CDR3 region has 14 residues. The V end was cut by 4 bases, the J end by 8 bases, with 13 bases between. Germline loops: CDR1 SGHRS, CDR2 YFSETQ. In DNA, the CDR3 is TGCGCCAGCAGCAAGGGACAACAGTATTCACCCCTCCACTTT. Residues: CASSKGQQYSPLHF.

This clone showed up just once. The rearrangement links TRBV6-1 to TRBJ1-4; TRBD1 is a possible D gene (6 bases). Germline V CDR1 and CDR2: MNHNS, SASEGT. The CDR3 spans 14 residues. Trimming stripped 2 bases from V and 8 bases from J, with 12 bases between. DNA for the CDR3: TGTGCCAGCAGTGAAAGGGGGGGAAAAGAAAAACTGTTTTTT. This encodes CASSERGGKEKLFF.

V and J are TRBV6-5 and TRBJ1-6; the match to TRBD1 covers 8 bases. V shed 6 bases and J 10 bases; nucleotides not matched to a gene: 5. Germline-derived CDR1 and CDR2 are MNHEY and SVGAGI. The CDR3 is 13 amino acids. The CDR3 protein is CASRAGGLSPLHF. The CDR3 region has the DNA TGTGCCAGCAGGGCAGGGGGCTTGTCACCCCTCCACTTT.

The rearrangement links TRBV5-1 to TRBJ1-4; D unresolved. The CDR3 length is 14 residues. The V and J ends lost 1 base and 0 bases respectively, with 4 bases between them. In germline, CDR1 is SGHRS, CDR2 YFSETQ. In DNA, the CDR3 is TGCGCCAGCAGCTTGTGGCCAACTAATGAAAAACTGTTTTTT. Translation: CASSLWPTNEKLFF.

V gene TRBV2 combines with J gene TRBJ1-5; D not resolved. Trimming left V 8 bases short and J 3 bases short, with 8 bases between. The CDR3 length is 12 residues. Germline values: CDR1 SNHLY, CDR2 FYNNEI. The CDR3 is CASRGDNQPQHF. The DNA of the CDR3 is TGTGCCAGCCGGGGAGACAATCAGCCCCAGCATTTT.

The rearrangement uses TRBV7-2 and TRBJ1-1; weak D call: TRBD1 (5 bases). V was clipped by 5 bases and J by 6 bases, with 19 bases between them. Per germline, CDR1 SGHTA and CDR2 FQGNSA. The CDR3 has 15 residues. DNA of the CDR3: TGTGCCAGCAGCCCTCCTCATGGCAGGGAAGCTGAAGCTTTCTTT. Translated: CASSPPHGREAEAFF.

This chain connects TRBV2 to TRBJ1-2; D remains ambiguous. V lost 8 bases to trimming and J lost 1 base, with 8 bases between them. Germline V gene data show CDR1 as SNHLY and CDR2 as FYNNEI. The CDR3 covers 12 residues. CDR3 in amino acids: CASGRGNYGYTF. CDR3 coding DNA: TGTGCCAGCGGGCGGGGTAACTATGGCTACACCTTC.

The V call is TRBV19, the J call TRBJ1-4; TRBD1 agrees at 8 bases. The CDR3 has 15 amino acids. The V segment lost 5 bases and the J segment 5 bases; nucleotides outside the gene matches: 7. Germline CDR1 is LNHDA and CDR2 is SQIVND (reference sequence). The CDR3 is CASSPRTGLNEKLFF. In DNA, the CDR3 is TGTGCCAGTAGTCCCCGGACAGGGCTGAATGAAAAACTGTTTTTT.

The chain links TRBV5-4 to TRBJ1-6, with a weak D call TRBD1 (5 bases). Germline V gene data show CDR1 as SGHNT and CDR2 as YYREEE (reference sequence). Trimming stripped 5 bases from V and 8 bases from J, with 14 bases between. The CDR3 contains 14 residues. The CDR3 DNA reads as TGTGCCAGCAGTCCGGGACTGCTCGATTCACCCCTCCACTTT. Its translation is CASSPGLLDSPLHF.

The CDR3 coding sequence is TGTGCCAGCAGCGTATCCCTAGAGCTACCCTACAATGAGCAGTTCTTC. It codes for CASSVSLELPYNEQFF. V and J are TRBV9 and TRBJ2-1; no clear D gene. V lost 1 base to trimming and J lost 2 bases, with 13 bases between them. The CDR3 spans 16 residues. Per the germline V gene, CDR1 is SGDLS and CDR2 is YYNGEE.

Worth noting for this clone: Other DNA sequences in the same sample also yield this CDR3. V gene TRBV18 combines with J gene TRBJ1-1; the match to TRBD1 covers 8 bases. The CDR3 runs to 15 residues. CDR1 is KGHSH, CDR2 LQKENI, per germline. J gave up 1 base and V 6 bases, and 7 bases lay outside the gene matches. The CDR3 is CASSPQGARNTEAFF. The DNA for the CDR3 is TGTGCCAGCTCGCCTCAGGGGGCTAGGAACACTGAAGCTTTCTTT.

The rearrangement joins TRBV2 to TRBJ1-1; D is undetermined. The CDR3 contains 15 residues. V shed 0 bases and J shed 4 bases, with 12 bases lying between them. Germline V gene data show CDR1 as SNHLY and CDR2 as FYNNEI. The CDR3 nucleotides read TGTGCCAGCAGTGAAGCGCGAGGGATAGGCACTGAAGCTTTCTTT. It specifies CASSEARGIGTEAFF. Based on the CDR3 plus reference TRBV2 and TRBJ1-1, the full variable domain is EPEVTQTPSHQVTQMGQEVILRCVPISNHLYFYWYRQILGQKVEFLVSFYNNEISEKSEIFDDQFSVERPDGSNFTLKIRSTKLEDSAMYFCASSEARGIGTEAFFGQGTRLTVV.

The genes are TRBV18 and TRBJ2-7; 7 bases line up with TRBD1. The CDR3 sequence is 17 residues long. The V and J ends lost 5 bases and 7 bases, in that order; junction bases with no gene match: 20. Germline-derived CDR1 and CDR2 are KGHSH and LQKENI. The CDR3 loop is CASSVVASTGSLSEQYF. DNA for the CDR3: TGTGCCAGCTCAGTAGTAGCCTCGACAGGGAGTTTGAGTGAGCAGTACTTC.

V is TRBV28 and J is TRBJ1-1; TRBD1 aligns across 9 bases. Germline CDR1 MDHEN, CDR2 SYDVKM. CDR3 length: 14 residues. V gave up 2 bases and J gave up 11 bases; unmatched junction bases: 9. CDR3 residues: CASSLGTGRVGAFF. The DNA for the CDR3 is TGTGCCAGCAGTTTAGGGACAGGGAGAGTAGGGGCTTTCTTT.

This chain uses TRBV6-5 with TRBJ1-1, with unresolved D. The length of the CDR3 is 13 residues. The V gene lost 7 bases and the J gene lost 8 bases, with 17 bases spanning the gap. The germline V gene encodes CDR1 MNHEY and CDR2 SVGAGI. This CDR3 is CASKPPENTEAFF. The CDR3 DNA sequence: TGTGCCAGCAAACCCCCAGAAAATACCGAAGCTTTCTTT.

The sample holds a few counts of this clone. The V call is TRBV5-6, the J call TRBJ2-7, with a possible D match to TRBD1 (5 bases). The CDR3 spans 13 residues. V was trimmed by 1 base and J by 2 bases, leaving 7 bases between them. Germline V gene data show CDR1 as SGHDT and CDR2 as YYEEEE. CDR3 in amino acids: CASSLQGTYEQYF. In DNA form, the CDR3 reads TGTGCCAGCAGCTTGCAGGGAACCTACGAGCAGTACTTC.